This T cell receptor beta chain comes out of a study of blood T cell repertoires in COVID-19. Study as a whole: Specimens from acute and convalescent COVID-19 originated in the United States, Italy and Spain.

Produced via immunoSEQ multiplex PCR; TCRdb's table is partial and in-frame only. The table shows 250,000 to 300,000 clones, with roughly 90% occurring only once. Participants were aged roughly 18 to 89 years, lived in 20 to 25 US areas, and enrolled virtually. This clone was counted a few times. The V end lost 3 bases, the J end lost 7 bases, and 13 bases lay between the germline ends. The CDR3 extends over 14 amino acids. Germline lookup yields CDR1 MGHRA and CDR2 YSYEKL. This receptor was obtained from a woman aged 60 to 75 who had recovered from COVID-19. The chain recombines TRBV4-1 with TRBJ2-1; D may be TRBD2 (5 bases). The sequencing input was PBMCs or T cells enriched from blood (not recorded which). The CDR3 sequence: CASSQVGVVNEQFF. CDR3 DNA: TGCGCCAGCAGCCAGGTCGGGGTGGTAAATGAGCAGTTCTTC.